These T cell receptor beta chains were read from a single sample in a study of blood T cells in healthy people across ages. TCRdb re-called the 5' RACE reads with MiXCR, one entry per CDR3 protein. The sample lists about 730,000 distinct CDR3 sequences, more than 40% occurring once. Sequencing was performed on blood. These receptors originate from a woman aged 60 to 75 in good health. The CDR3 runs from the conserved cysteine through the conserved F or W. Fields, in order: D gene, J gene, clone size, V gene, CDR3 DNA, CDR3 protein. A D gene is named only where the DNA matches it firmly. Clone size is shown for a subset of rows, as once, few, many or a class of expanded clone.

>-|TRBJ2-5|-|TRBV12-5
TGTGCTAGTGGTTTGGTAATCTCCTCGCCAGGTTATAAAAAGACCCAGTACTTC
CASGLVISSPGYKKTQYF
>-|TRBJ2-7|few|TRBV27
TGTGCCAGCAGTTTAAGCGCGGGGGCTTCCTACGAGCAGTACTTC
CASSLSAGASYEQYF
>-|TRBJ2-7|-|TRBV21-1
TGTGCCAGCTACCATCGGGGACCCCTCGGGGCCCAGTACTTC
CASYHRGPLGAQYF
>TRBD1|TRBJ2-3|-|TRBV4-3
TGCGCCAGCAGCCTTCACCTCGACAGGGGTGGGCAGTATTTT
CASSLHLDRGGQYF
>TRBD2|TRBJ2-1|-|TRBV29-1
TGCAGCGTTGTGGGCGGGAGAGTATCCTACAATGAGCAGTTCTTC
CSVVGGRVSYNEQFF
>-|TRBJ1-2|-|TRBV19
TGTGCCAGTAGTAAAGGCAACAGGGAACTCGGCTATGGCTACACCTTC
CASSKGNRELGYGYTF
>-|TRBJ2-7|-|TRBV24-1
TGTGCCACCAGTGACCGGACAAATGAGCAGTACTTC
CATSDRTNEQYF
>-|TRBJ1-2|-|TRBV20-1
TGCAGTGCTAGAGATCCGATTTTGACAGCTAACTATGGCTACACCTTC
CSARDPILTANYGYTF
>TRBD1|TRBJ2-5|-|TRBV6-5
TGTGCCAGCAGAAGACCCGGGACAGGGAAACAGTACTTC
CASRRPGTGKQYF
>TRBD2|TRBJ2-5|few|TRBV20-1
TGCAGTGCTAGAGATCTACGGGAGGGCCAAGAGACCCAGTACTTC
CSARDLREGQETQYF
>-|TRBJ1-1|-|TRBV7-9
TGTGCCAGCAGCCGTCACAGGGTATCGGACGCTGAAGCTTTCTTT
CASSRHRVSDAEAFF
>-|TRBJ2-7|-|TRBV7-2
TGTGCCAGCAGCTTAGGGTCGGCAGGGACCGCCTACGAGCAGTACTTC
CASSLGSAGTAYEQYF
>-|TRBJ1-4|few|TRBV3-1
TGTGCCAGCGGAAAGAGAGAACTGTTTTTT
CASGKRELFF
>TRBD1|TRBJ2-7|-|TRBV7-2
TGTGCCGGCGTCCTTTTTCAGGGGGCCCTTAATGAGCAGTACTTC
CAGVLFQGALNEQYF
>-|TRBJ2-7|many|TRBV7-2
TGTGCCAGCAGCTTAGGAGAAGGATACGAGCAGTACTTC
CASSLGEGYEQYF
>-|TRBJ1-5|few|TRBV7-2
TGTGCCAGCAGCTCGCGCCGTGGGCCCCAGCATTTT
CASSSRRGPQHF
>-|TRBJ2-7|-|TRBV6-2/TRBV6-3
TGTGCCAGCACCCCATCCGGGGCGGCCGACGAGCAGTACTTC
CASTPSGAADEQYF
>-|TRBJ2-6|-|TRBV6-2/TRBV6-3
TGTGCCAGCCTTCGACTGAGCTCTGGGGCCAACGTCCTGACTTTC
CASLRLSSGANVLTF
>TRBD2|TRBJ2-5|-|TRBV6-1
TGTGCCAGCAGTCCACAGCGGGGGGTAGAGACCCAGTACTTC
CASSPQRGVETQYF
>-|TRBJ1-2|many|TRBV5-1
TGTGCCAGCAGCTCGACAGCTAACTATGGCTACACCTTC
CASSSTANYGYTF
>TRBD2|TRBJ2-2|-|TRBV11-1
TGTGCCAGCAGCTTGAAGCGGCGTTTAGCGGGAATTGTCGGGGAGCTGTTTTTT
CASSLKRRLAGIVGELFF
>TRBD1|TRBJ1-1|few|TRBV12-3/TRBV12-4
TGTGCCAGCTTTCCTCAGGGGACAGGGTCCGAAGCTTTCTTT
CASFPQGTGSEAFF
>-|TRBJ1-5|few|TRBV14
TGTGCCAGCAGCCCTCCGGGGACAAACAATCAGCCCCAGCATTTT
CASSPPGTNNQPQHF
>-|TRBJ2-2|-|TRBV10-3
TGTGCCATCAGTGATACAGGGGAGGCCGGGGAGCTGTTTTTT
CAISDTGEAGELFF
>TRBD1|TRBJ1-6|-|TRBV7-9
TGTGCCAGCAGCTCGCCCGGGACAGGGTTTAATTCACCCCTCCACTTT
CASSSPGTGFNSPLHF
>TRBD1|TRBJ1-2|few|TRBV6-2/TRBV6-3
TGTGCCAGCAGTTCTCTGACAGGGGGCCTCCCCCCCTCTAACTATGGCTACACCTTC
CASSSLTGGLPPSNYGYTF
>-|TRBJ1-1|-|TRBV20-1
TGCAGTGCTAGAGCCCGGGGGCCGGCGGCTGAAGCTTTCTTT
CSARARGPAAEAFF
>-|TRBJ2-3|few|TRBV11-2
TGTGCCAGCAGCTTAGCTGTAAACACAGATACGCAGTATTTT
CASSLAVNTDTQYF
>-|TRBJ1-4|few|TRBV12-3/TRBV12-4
TGTGCCAGCAGTCCACAGGACGGCCAATTTGAAAAACTGTTTTTT
CASSPQDGQFEKLFF
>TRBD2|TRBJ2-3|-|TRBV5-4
TGTGCCAGCAGCCGTAGCGGGGGGTCATCACAGCTTACAGATACGCAGTATTTT
CASSRSGGSSQLTDTQYF
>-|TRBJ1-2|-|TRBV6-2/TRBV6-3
TGTGCCAGCATTACAACGGGGGTCTATGGCTACACCTTC
CASITTGVYGYTF
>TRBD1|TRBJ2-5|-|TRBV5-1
TGCGCCAGCAGCTTGACAGGGGGGCGCATCGATGAGCAGTACTTC
CASSLTGGRIDEQYF
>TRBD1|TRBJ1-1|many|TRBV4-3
TGCGCCAGCAGCCAGACGACAGGGTGGAGGGCTGAAGCTTTCTTT
CASSQTTGWRAEAFF
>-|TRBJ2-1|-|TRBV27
TGTGCCAGCAGTTACCCCAGCGGTGAGCAGTTCTTC
CASSYPSGEQFF
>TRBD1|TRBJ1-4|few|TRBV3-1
TGTGCCAGCAGCCAAAACCTTAACAGGGGCTCGACTTGGGAAAAACTGTTTTTT
CASSQNLNRGSTWEKLFF
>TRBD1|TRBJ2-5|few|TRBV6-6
TGTGCCAGCAGTTACGGGGGACAGGGGGTACAAGAGACCCAGTACTTC
CASSYGGQGVQETQYF
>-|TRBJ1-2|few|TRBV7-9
TGTGCCAGCAGCCGGGAGAGGACGGGCTACACCTTC
CASSRERTGYTF
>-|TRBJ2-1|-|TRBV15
TGTGCCACCAGCGGACGGGAAAGCTCCTACAATGAGCAGTTCTTC
CATSGRESSYNEQFF
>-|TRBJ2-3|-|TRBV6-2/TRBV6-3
TGTGCCAGCAGTTACTCGGGGACCCCAGATACGCAGTATTTT
CASSYSGTPDTQYF
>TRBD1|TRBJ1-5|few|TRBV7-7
TGTGCCAGCAGCTTAGCGCAGGGACAGAGGAATCAGCCCCAGCATTTT
CASSLAQGQRNQPQHF